This T cell receptor (beta chain) is from a study of CD8 T cells in ankylosing spondylitis. Whole-study results and caveats: Matched ankylosing spondylitis synovial fluid reportedly showed significant enrichment of disease-linked clones. What seemed typical of ankylosing spondylitis blood was a TCR beta motif built from roughly eight highly homologous variants. Existing reports had already noted some motif variants in reactive arthritis synovial fluid and blood.

The germline CDR1 and CDR2 sequences are KGHDR and SFDVKD. There are 14 residues in the CDR3. V shed 4 bases and J shed 1 base, with 9 bases lying between them. This clonotype was observed at least ten times. The antigen is unknown. Library preparation for TCR beta used quantitative 5'-RACE with molecular barcodes. In TCRdb, the 5' RACE reads were re-called with MiXCR into one record per CDR3 protein. The sample consists of 200,000 or so distinct CDR3 sequences, 10% to 15% of them appearing once. The sequencing input was blood, either unsorted or a sorted T cell fraction (not recorded which). This clonotype was obtained from a female donor with ankylosing spondylitis or in good health (not recorded which). V and J are TRBV24-1 and TRBJ1-1; no clear D gene. The chain's CDR3 is CATSEADANTEAFF. The CDR3 bases are TGTGCCACCAGTGAGGCGGACGCGAACACTGAAGCTTTCTTT.